The rows below give T cell receptor beta chains drawn from one sample of a study of blood T cell repertoires in COVID-19. Assay: immunoSEQ multiplex PCR; the TCRdb copy retains only in-frame clones and omits some. The sample holds 250,000 or so clones, around 84% seen once. The sequenced material came from peripheral blood. Receptor source: a woman aged 40 to 55 who had recovered from COVID-19. Each CDR3 is given with its conserved first and last residue. Each record gives: D gene, V gene, clone size, CDR3 length, J gene, CDR3 DNA, CDR3 protein. D genes are given only for firm matches. Not all rows give a size; the values are once, few, many and, for expanded clones, a class.

d_gene: NA; v_gene: TRBV6-1; abundance: NA; len: 12; j_gene: TRBJ1-6; CDR3nt: TGTGCCAGCAGTGACCCCTATTCACCCCTCCACTTT; CDR3aa: CASSDPYSPLHF
d_gene: TRBD2; v_gene: TRBV5-6; abundance: NA; len: 13; j_gene: TRBJ2-7; CDR3nt: TGTGCCAGCAGCTTGGTCCTAGCGGGTGAGCAGTACTTC; CDR3aa: CASSLVLAGEQYF
d_gene: TRBD2; v_gene: TRBV2; abundance: NA; len: 15; j_gene: TRBJ2-3; CDR3nt: TGTGCCAGCAGTGGGCCTAGCGGTATTTCAGATACGCAGTATTTT; CDR3aa: CASSGPSGISDTQYF
d_gene: NA; v_gene: TRBV7-9; abundance: NA; len: 16; j_gene: TRBJ2-2; CDR3nt: TGTGCCAGCAGCTTAGCGCATGACAGTTACACCGGGGAGCTGTTTTTT; CDR3aa: CASSLAHDSYTGELFF
d_gene: NA; v_gene: TRBV9; abundance: NA; len: 15; j_gene: TRBJ1-1; CDR3nt: TGTGCCAGCAGCGTAGGTCCGGGTATGAACACTGAAGCTTTCTTT; CDR3aa: CASSVGPGMNTEAFF
d_gene: TRBD1; v_gene: TRBV2; abundance: NA; len: 14; j_gene: TRBJ1-1; CDR3nt: TGTGCCAGCAGTTGGGCACAGGGGAGTACTGAAGCTTTCTTT; CDR3aa: CASSWAQGSTEAFF
d_gene: NA; v_gene: TRBV7-9; abundance: NA; len: 14; j_gene: TRBJ2-2; CDR3nt: TGTGCCAGCAGCTTAGGAGGGGGACGGGTGGAGCTGTTTTTT; CDR3aa: CASSLGGGRVELFF
d_gene: NA; v_gene: TRBV28; abundance: NA; len: 16; j_gene: TRBJ2-1; CDR3nt: TGTGCCAGCAGTTTAAGTTTTGATAGCTCCTACAATGAGCAGTTCTTC; CDR3aa: CASSLSFDSSYNEQFF
d_gene: NA; v_gene: TRBV6-1; abundance: NA; len: 13; j_gene: TRBJ2-7; CDR3nt: TGTGCCAGCAGTGAAGCGTCGGGGGTCGAGCAGTACTTC; CDR3aa: CASSEASGVEQYF
d_gene: TRBD1; v_gene: TRBV9; abundance: NA; len: 14; j_gene: TRBJ2-5; CDR3nt: TGTGCCAGCAGCCCGGGACAGCCTGGGGAGACCCAGTACTTC; CDR3aa: CASSPGQPGETQYF
d_gene: TRBD2; v_gene: TRBV7-3; abundance: NA; len: 15; j_gene: TRBJ2-3; CDR3nt: TGTGCCAGCAGCTTAGGCCTAGCGGGGACAGATACGCAGTATTTT; CDR3aa: CASSLGLAGTDTQYF
d_gene: NA; v_gene: TRBV4-1; abundance: few; len: 13; j_gene: TRBJ2-7; CDR3nt: TGCGCCAGCAGCCAAGTGGGGGGGCGCGAGCAGTACTTC; CDR3aa: CASSQVGGREQYF
d_gene: NA; v_gene: TRBV11-2; abundance: once; len: 13; j_gene: TRBJ1-6; CDR3nt: TGTGCCAGCAGCTTACAGTATAATTCACCCCTCCACTTT; CDR3aa: CASSLQYNSPLHF
d_gene: TRBD1; v_gene: TRBV6-5; abundance: NA; len: 13; j_gene: TRBJ1-1; CDR3nt: TGTGCCAGCAGTTTGGACAGGGGGACTGAAGCTTTCTTT; CDR3aa: CASSLDRGTEAFF
d_gene: NA; v_gene: TRBV7-9; abundance: few; len: 13; j_gene: TRBJ1-2; CDR3nt: TGTGCTCTATCAGGACTACAAAACTATGGCTACACCTTC; CDR3aa: CALSGLQNYGYTF
d_gene: NA; v_gene: TRBV30; abundance: NA; len: 15; j_gene: TRBJ2-1; CDR3nt: TGTGCCTGGAGTAGGACACACAGCTCCTACAATGAGCAGTTCTTC; CDR3aa: CAWSRTHSSYNEQFF
d_gene: NA; v_gene: TRBV7-2; abundance: NA; len: 15; j_gene: TRBJ1-2; CDR3nt: TGTGCCAGCAGCGCACAAGCCCCTTGGAGGGATGGCTACACCTTC; CDR3aa: CASSAQAPWRDGYTF
d_gene: NA; v_gene: TRBV21-1; abundance: NA; len: 15; j_gene: TRBJ1-3; CDR3nt: TGTGCCAGCAGCAAAGGATGGGACAGGGGAAACACCATATATTTT; CDR3aa: CASSKGWDRGNTIYF
d_gene: TRBD1; v_gene: TRBV12-3/TRBV12-4; abundance: NA; len: 13; j_gene: TRBJ1-3; CDR3nt: TGTGCCAGCAAACGGACAGGAGGAAACACCATATATTTT; CDR3aa: CASKRTGGNTIYF
d_gene: NA; v_gene: TRBV20-1; abundance: NA; len: 11; j_gene: TRBJ1-2; CDR3nt: TGCAGTGTATCCTACCAGCGAGGCTACACCTTC; CDR3aa: CSVSYQRGYTF
d_gene: TRBD2; v_gene: TRBV7-9; abundance: few; len: 14; j_gene: TRBJ2-1; CDR3nt: TGTGCCAGCAGCCTAGGGACTAGCGGGTATGAGCAGTTCTTC; CDR3aa: CASSLGTSGYEQFF
d_gene: NA; v_gene: TRBV4-1; abundance: few; len: 13; j_gene: TRBJ1-2; CDR3nt: TGCGCCAGCAGCAGTCCCAGGAACTATGGCTACACCTTC; CDR3aa: CASSSPRNYGYTF
d_gene: TRBD1; v_gene: TRBV28; abundance: NA; len: 14; j_gene: TRBJ2-2; CDR3nt: TGTGCCAGCAGAAGACAGGGGGACACCGGGGAGCTGTTTTTT; CDR3aa: CASRRQGDTGELFF
d_gene: NA; v_gene: TRBV27; abundance: NA; len: 14; j_gene: TRBJ1-6; CDR3nt: TGTGCCAGCGGACAAGTGCACTATAATTCACCCCTCCACTTT; CDR3aa: CASGQVHYNSPLHF
d_gene: NA; v_gene: TRBV5-6; abundance: NA; len: 15; j_gene: TRBJ1-1; CDR3nt: TGTGCCAGCAGTCTTACCAGGCCAATGAACACTGAAGCTTTCTTT; CDR3aa: CASSLTRPMNTEAFF
d_gene: NA; v_gene: TRBV20-1; abundance: NA; len: 14; j_gene: TRBJ1-5; CDR3nt: TGCAGTGCTAGTCTGGGGCAGGGTGGTCAGCCCCAGCATTTT; CDR3aa: CSASLGQGGQPQHF
d_gene: NA; v_gene: TRBV7-2; abundance: NA; len: 14; j_gene: TRBJ2-1; CDR3nt: TGTGCCAGCAGCTTAGCCCAGACTCCTAATGAGCAGTTCTTC; CDR3aa: CASSLAQTPNEQFF
d_gene: NA; v_gene: TRBV12-3/TRBV12-4; abundance: NA; len: 11; j_gene: TRBJ2-3; CDR3nt: TGTGCCAGCAGTTCGGGAGATACGCAGTATTTT; CDR3aa: CASSSGDTQYF
d_gene: NA; v_gene: TRBV9; abundance: NA; len: 13; j_gene: TRBJ2-1; CDR3nt: TGTGCCAGCAGCGTAGGGACTTACAATGAGCAGTTCTTC; CDR3aa: CASSVGTYNEQFF
d_gene: NA; v_gene: TRBV10-1; abundance: once; len: 11; j_gene: TRBJ1-1; CDR3nt: TGCGCCAGCATGATACAGGGTAAAGCTTTCTTT; CDR3aa: CASMIQGKAFF
d_gene: TRBD1; v_gene: TRBV5-4; abundance: NA; len: 14; j_gene: TRBJ1-4; CDR3nt: TGTGCCAGCAGCAGACAGGGACCTAATGAAAAACTGTTTTTT; CDR3aa: CASSRQGPNEKLFF
d_gene: NA; v_gene: TRBV2; abundance: NA; len: 15; j_gene: TRBJ1-1; CDR3nt: TGTGCCAGCAGTCCTCTGGAGGCTGGGGACACTGAAGCTTTCTTT; CDR3aa: CASSPLEAGDTEAFF
d_gene: TRBD1; v_gene: TRBV5-5; abundance: NA; len: 19; j_gene: TRBJ2-5; CDR3nt: TGTGCCAGCAGCCGACGCTCCGGGACAGGGAATTCGGGCCAAGAGACCCAGTACTTC; CDR3aa: CASSRRSGTGNSGQETQYF
d_gene: TRBD2; v_gene: TRBV3-1/TRBV3-2; abundance: NA; len: 17; j_gene: TRBJ2-1; CDR3nt: TGTGCCAGCAGCCAATACAAGCGGGGGGGCGAGAGGAATGAGCAGTTCTTC; CDR3aa: CASSQYKRGGERNEQFF
d_gene: TRBD1; v_gene: TRBV11-3; abundance: NA; len: 16; j_gene: TRBJ2-7; CDR3nt: TGTGCCAGCAGCTTAGATCTCGGGACAGGTAACCACGAGCAGTACTTC; CDR3aa: CASSLDLGTGNHEQYF
d_gene: NA; v_gene: TRBV29-1; abundance: NA; len: 14; j_gene: TRBJ1-4; CDR3nt: TGCAGCGTTGAAACGGGGGATACTAATGAAAAACTGTTTTTT; CDR3aa: CSVETGDTNEKLFF
d_gene: TRBD1; v_gene: TRBV7-9; abundance: few; len: 15; j_gene: TRBJ1-3; CDR3nt: TGTGCCAGCAGCTTCGGACAGGGCGCTGGAAACACCATATATTTT; CDR3aa: CASSFGQGAGNTIYF
d_gene: NA; v_gene: TRBV11-2; abundance: NA; len: 15; j_gene: TRBJ1-1; CDR3nt: TGTGCCAGCAGCCTAAATGGACAGTATAACACTGAAGCTTTCTTT; CDR3aa: CASSLNGQYNTEAFF
d_gene: NA; v_gene: TRBV28; abundance: NA; len: 13; j_gene: TRBJ2-7; CDR3nt: TGTGCCAGCTGGAGAGGCAGGGACTACGAGCAGTACTTC; CDR3aa: CASWRGRDYEQYF
d_gene: NA; v_gene: TRBV27; abundance: NA; len: 14; j_gene: TRBJ2-7; CDR3nt: TGTGCCAGCAGTTTAAGCCAGGGAGGCTACGAGCAGTACTTC; CDR3aa: CASSLSQGGYEQYF
d_gene: TRBD1; v_gene: TRBV5-1; abundance: NA; len: 14; j_gene: TRBJ1-2; CDR3nt: TGCGCCAGCAGCTTCACAGGGGACAACTATGGCTACACCTTC; CDR3aa: CASSFTGDNYGYTF
d_gene: NA; v_gene: TRBV15; abundance: NA; len: 15; j_gene: TRBJ1-1; CDR3nt: TGTGCCACCAGCACCCCCTTCTGGGGGGGCACTGAAGCTTTCTTT; CDR3aa: CATSTPFWGGTEAFF
d_gene: NA; v_gene: TRBV5-1; abundance: NA; len: 14; j_gene: TRBJ2-1; CDR3nt: TGCGCCAGCACCCTCCGGGGAGATTACAATGAGCAGTTCTTC; CDR3aa: CASTLRGDYNEQFF
d_gene: TRBD2; v_gene: TRBV19; abundance: NA; len: 14; j_gene: TRBJ2-4; CDR3nt: TGTGCCAGCAGACTAGCGGGGGGCACAAACATTCAGTACTTC; CDR3aa: CASRLAGGTNIQYF
d_gene: TRBD1; v_gene: TRBV18; abundance: NA; len: 15; j_gene: TRBJ1-6; CDR3nt: TGTGCCAGCTCACCGGGACAGGGGGGAGATTCACCCCTCCACTTT; CDR3aa: CASSPGQGGDSPLHF